This TCR beta chain was identified during a study of identical twins. This CDR3 comprises 15 residues. CDR1 and CDR2 from the germline V gene are ENHRY and SYGVKD. J was trimmed by 0 bases and V by 11 bases; bases with no gene match: 6. This clonotype has only a few counts. Via MiXCR, TCRdb re-called the 5' RACE reads, giving one row per CDR3 protein. The repertoire holds 400,000 to 550,000 distinct CDR3 sequences, with 14% as singletons. This sample also belongs to another study, concerning yellow fever vaccine responses in identical twins.

The receptor comes from a woman between 18 and 29 years old in good health. The rearrangement uses TRBV10-3 and TRBJ2-3; 12 bases map to TRBD2. The sequencing sample was made of CD4+ T cells sorted from blood. Here the CDR3 DNA reads TGTGCCCCAAGGACTAGCGGGGCTAGCACAGATACGCAGTATTTT. Translated: CAPRTSGASTDTQYF.